The entry below gives a single T cell receptor (beta chain) sequence along with its context. The antigen is not known. Researchers ran the PCR with 60 Vbeta and 13 Jbeta primers. Profiling relied on immunoSEQ multiplex PCR, and the TCRdb table lists in-frame clones only, not all of them. The sample consists of 190,000 or so clones, less than 85% of them appearing once. CDR1 and CDR2 (germline): MNHEY, SVGAGI. The CDR3 extends over 14 amino acids. Trimming removed 0 bases from V and 4 bases from J, with 8 bases in between. This specimen comes from a study of cytomegalovirus exposure and HLA in healthy donors. On the study more broadly: In an earlier analysis, 117 million unique TCR beta sequences were found from 150 million to 200 million T cells.

Study results and limitations: Later analysis identified a missense DCLRE1C variant that was linked to TCR beta V- and J-gene trimming.

The source is a girl between 10 and 17 years old in good health and CMV-seropositive. Sequencing was done on a sample of PBMCs. The V gene is TRBV6-5, the J gene TRBJ2-3; D uncertain. CDR3 in DNA: TGTGCCAGCAGTTACTCGTTAGGAGCAGATACGCAGTATTTT. As protein: CASSYSLGADTQYF.